Listed here is a single TCR beta chain. CDR1 and CDR2 (germline): SGHDT, YYEEEE. V was cut by 0 bases and J by 6 bases, with 15 bases left in between. CDR3 length: 15 amino acids. The sample is drawn from a study of shared clonotypes between healthy human individuals. Study-level information: CD4 naive and CD4 memory each took three plates per donor, while CD8 naive took two and CD8 memory one.

Method: immunoSEQ multiplex PCR; TCRdb's copy keeps in-frame clones and lacks some. The sample has millions of clones; 85% to 95% are singletons. Recent vaccinations or acute infections were absent in the healthy HIV-negative adult donors. Researchers partitioned CD4+ cells into CD45RA+ naive and CD45RA-negative memory subsets. The chain has TRBV5-6 and TRBJ1-2; D is possibly TRBD1 (5 bases). Sequencing used naive CD4+ T cells sorted from blood. Subset specified: CD45RA+ positively selected. This TCR was sampled from a man between 18 and 29 years old in good health. The CDR3 coding sequence is TGTGCCAGCAGCTTGGCCCCCCGAGACAGAGATGGCTACACCTTC. Amino acid sequence: CASSLAPRDRDGYTF.